This TCR beta chain was recorded in a study of PD-1 blockade in classical Hodgkin lymphoma. Germline V gene data show CDR1 as MRHNA and CDR2 as SNTAGT. V lost 6 bases and J 2 bases, leaving 15 bases between the germline ends. CDR3 length: 15 amino acids. Study-wide findings and caveats: Initiation of nivolumab under 1 year after ASCT led to exclusion of patients.

Assay: immunoSEQ multiplex PCR; the TCRdb copy retains only in-frame clones and omits some. This repertoire shows about 98,000 clones, 92% found once; its top ten account for roughly 2.8%. About this clone itself: Its antigen is not identified.

Each patient relapsed following autologous stem cell transplantation, and prior brentuximab vedotin exposure differed. The sequence derives from a human donor with classical Hodgkin lymphoma. The input for sequencing was peripheral blood mononuclear cells (PBMCs), taken at baseline. The chain employs TRBV6-4 and TRBJ2-3; no clear D gene. CDR3 DNA: TGTGCCAGCAGACTCGAACAAGGTACCACAGATACGCAGTATTTT. Translation gives CASRLEQGTTDTQYF.